The 12 T cell receptor beta chains below come from one sample, sequenced in a study of CD8+ T cells in alopecia areata. Treatment specified: oral pan-JAK inhibitor, 5-10 mg twice daily. RNA extraction was followed by reverse transcription into cDNA, which acted as the sequencing template. Sequencing used immunoSEQ multiplex PCR; TCRdb keeps in-frame clones, though not all of them. The sample consists of about 210,000 clones, approximately 72% of them appearing once. Sequenced material: CD4+ T cells sorted from blood, taken around week 44, from a patient treated with tofacitinib. These receptors all come from a human donor with alopecia areata.

This clone was seen a handful of times. V usage is TRBV7-3 and J usage is TRBJ2-3; the D gene is possibly TRBD1 (6 bases). V lost 5 bases and J 5 bases, leaving 14 bases between the germline ends. The CDR3 runs 14 residues. Looked up from germline, CDR1 is SGHTA and CDR2 is FQGTGA. The CDR3 DNA is TGTGCCAGCAGCACCAACAAAGGGGGAGATACGCAGTATTTT. It translates to CASSTNKGGDTQYF.

There are a few counts of this clone. For the CDR3, the DNA is TGTGCCAGCATGGACTTCCTGAGGAATGAGCAGTTCTTC. Its translation: CASMDFLRNEQFF. The chain recombines TRBV6-1 with TRBJ2-1, with D possibly being TRBD2 (5 bases). This CDR3 is 13 amino acids long. CDR1 MNHNS and CDR2 SASEGT come from the germline V gene. Trimming removed 7 bases from V and 7 bases from J, with 14 bases in between.

This clone was seen only a few times. The V call is TRBV29-1, the J call TRBJ2-7, with D perhaps matching TRBD2 (6 bases). From germline, CDR1 is SQVTM and CDR2 ANQGSEA. V was shortened by 4 bases and J by 2 bases, with 12 bases between the two germline ends. This CDR3 spans 13 amino acids. CDR3 residues: CSVGGTVPYEQYF. CDR3 DNA: TGCAGCGTTGGCGGGACGGTTCCCTACGAGCAGTACTTC.

The rearrangement uses TRBV19 and TRBJ1-5, with 10 bases that match TRBD1. V dropped 4 bases and J dropped 4; count of bases not matched to a gene: 10. The CDR3 length is 17 residues. CDR1 LNHDA and CDR2 SQIVND come from the germline V gene (reference sequence). CDR3: CASSTRSRDRGNQPQHF. The CDR3 bases are TGTGCCAGTAGTACGCGAAGCCGGGACAGGGGTAATCAGCCCCAGCATTTT.

The chain joins TRBV14 to TRBJ1-2; D is undetermined. Germline CDR1 reads SGHDN; CDR2 reads FVKESK. The germline V and J ends were trimmed by 4 bases and 2 bases, with 11 bases remaining between them. The CDR3 runs to 14 residues. DNA for the CDR3: TGTGCCAGCAGCCCCGGACCCTCAAACTATGGCTACACCTTC. Residues: CASSPGPSNYGYTF.

This clone was seen a handful of times. The chain links TRBV7-2 to TRBJ2-7; D not certain. Between the trimmed V and J ends, which lost 2 bases and 5 bases, there was a span of 10 bases. Germline-derived CDR1 and CDR2 are SGHTA and FQGNSA. The CDR3 covers 13 residues. The CDR3 region is CASSLTLSDEQYF. The CDR3 DNA reads as TGTGCCAGCAGCTTAACCCTGAGCGACGAGCAGTACTTC.

In this sample, this clone turned up a few times. The chain is built from TRBV11-3 and TRBJ2-3, with D possibly matching TRBD2 (5 bases). The CDR3 spans 16 residues. Germline assignment: CDR1 SGHNT and CDR2 YENEEA. The V and J ends lost 8 bases and 1 base respectively, with 19 bases between them. The CDR3 here is CASVREGVIGTDTQYF. Written as DNA, the CDR3 is TGTGCCAGCGTTCGAGAGGGTGTTATTGGCACAGATACGCAGTATTTT.

CDR3: CASSKRQVNEQFF. The DNA of the CDR3 is TGTGCCAGCAGCAAACGACAGGTCAATGAGCAGTTCTTC. V is TRBV6-6 and J is TRBJ2-1, with a tentative D call TRBD1 (6 bases). Trimming shortened V by 6 bases and J by 6 bases, and 12 bases separated the two germline ends. Looked up from germline, CDR1 is MNHNY and CDR2 is SVGAGI (reference sequence). This CDR3 has 13 amino acids.

The V call is TRBV9, the J call TRBJ1-2; weak D call: TRBD1 (5 bases). V was pared by 2 bases and J by 7 bases, with 12 bases between. CDR1 and CDR2 (germline): SGDLS, YYNGEE. This CDR3 region has 13 residues. DNA for the CDR3: TGTGCCAGCAGCGTGCTCGAGGGGTCTGGCTACACCTTC. Protein: CASSVLEGSGYTF.

The chain has TRBV10-2 and TRBJ2-7, with 7 bases fitting TRBD2. The V and J ends lost 0 bases and 2 bases, in that order; junction bases with no gene match: 4. Per germline, CDR1 WSHSY and CDR2 SAAADI. There are 15 residues in the CDR3. The DNA for the CDR3 is TGCGCCAGCAGTGAGTCACCCGGGACTACCTACGAGCAGTACTTC. This encodes CASSESPGTTYEQYF.

The V call is TRBV19, the J call TRBJ1-5, with D perhaps matching TRBD1 (6 bases). V lost 3 bases and J lost 6, with 12 bases in between. Germline values: CDR1 LNHDA, CDR2 SQIVND (reference sequence). CDR3 length: 14 residues. The CDR3, as DNA: TGTGCCAGTAGTATTCTGGGGGCTGGTCAGCCCCAGCATTTT. It encodes CASSILGAGQPQHF.

With respect to this clone: Distinct nucleotide sequences in the sample also encode this CDR3. CDR3 DNA: TGCAGTGCCCGAGCCCGAGAGACCCAGTACTTC. It translates to CSARARETQYF. J is TRBJ2-5 and V is TRBV20-1, with D hard to call. Trimming cost V 6 bases and J 4 bases, with 9 bases left between them. The CDR3 is made up of 11 amino acids. Germline V gives CDR1 DFQATT, CDR2 SNEGSKA (reference sequence).